Listed here are 18 T cell receptor beta chains from one sample, sequenced in a study of spatial heterogeneity in lung cancer. Noted time point: sample taken at primary tumor resection. Study-level results: In tumors, expanded intratumoral alpha and beta TCR counts tracked mutation counts.

No antigens are known for them. TCRdb re-derived calls from the 5' RACE reads in MiXCR, one entry per CDR3 protein. The sample lists more than 1,000 distinct CDR3 sequences, over 10% occurring once. The starting material was lung tumor tissue, obtained at surgery. The origin of the receptors is a male donor with early-stage non-small cell lung cancer.

This clonotype is medium-sized in the sample. This beta chain represents an off-target read in a library built for alpha chains; its size is of limited meaning. The J gene is TRBJ1-5, the V gene TRBV6-1; 8 nucleotides match TRBD1. V lost 5 bases to trimming and J lost 4 bases; unmatched junction nucleotides: 1. This CDR3 comprises 13 residues. Germline CDR1 and CDR2: MNHNS and SASEGT. CDR3 DNA: TGTGCCAGCAGTCGACAGGGGAATCAGCCCCAGCATTTT. The encoded protein is CASSRQGNQPQHF.

This clonotype was seen repeatedly, ten times or more. The library was designed around alpha chains, so this beta chain is a stray read whose abundance carries little weight. The rearrangement uses TRBV12-3 or TRBV12-4 and TRBJ2-1; no clear D. V lost 5 bases and J lost 1, with 9 bases in between. This CDR3 is built from 14 residues. The CDR3: CASSITLSYNEQFF. The CDR3 coding sequence is TGTGCCAGCAGTATTACGTTATCCTACAATGAGCAGTTCTTC.

By sample share, this clonotype is medium-sized (0.01 to 0.1%). This beta chain appears as a stray read in a library generated for alpha chains; its size is not informative. This chain links TRBV5-4 with TRBJ1-2; possibly TRBD1 for D (6 bases). Trimming cost V 3 bases and J 7 bases, with 13 bases left between them. This CDR3 is 13 amino acids long. Germline CDR1 SGHNT, CDR2 YYREEE (reference sequence). The CDR3 DNA sequence: TGTGCCAGCAGCTCGGAAAGGGGGTCTGGCTACACCTTC. Protein product: CASSSERGSGYTF.

By share, this clonotype ranks as large. This beta chain came through as a stray read in a library set up for alpha chains, and its size says little. This chain links TRBV6-2 or TRBV6-3 with TRBJ1-1, with D hard to call. Germline V gene lookup returns CDR1 MNHEY and CDR2 SVGEGT. The CDR3 loop spans 11 amino acids. V shed 6 bases and J shed 5 bases, with 7 bases lying between them. In DNA, the CDR3 is TGTGCCAGCAGCCTCGGGACTGAAGCTTTCTTT. Translation gives CASSLGTEAFF.

By its share, this clonotype is large. This beta chain represents an off-target read in a library built for alpha chains; its size is of limited meaning. The rearrangement links TRBV11-3 to TRBJ2-2; no definite D call. V lost 2 bases to trimming and J lost 7 bases, with 11 bases between them. CDR3 length: 14 residues. The germline V gene has CDR1 SGHNT and CDR2 YENEEA. The CDR3 bases are TGTGCCAGCAGCTTAAAACTCGCCGGCGGGGAGCTGTTTTTT. Translated, it gives CASSLKLAGGELFF.

This clonotype is termed medium-sized. Found in a library prepared for alpha chains, this beta chain is an off-target read, and its abundance has little meaning. V usage is TRBV5-6 and J usage is TRBJ1-4, with unresolved D. The CDR3 loop spans 12 amino acids. V lost 1 base and J lost 4, with 2 bases in between. Germline-derived CDR1 and CDR2 are SGHDT and YYEEEE. Here the CDR3 DNA reads TGTGCCAGCAGCTTGTTTAATGAAAAACTGTTTTTT. Translating gives CASSLFNEKLFF.

The table lists this clonotype with many counts. This beta chain turned up in a library designed for alpha chains; as an off-target read, its abundance says little. The genes are TRBV2 and TRBJ2-3, with a weak D call TRBD2 (5 bases). This CDR3 region has 11 residues. V was trimmed by 8 bases and J by 6 bases, leaving 9 bases between them. Germline loops: CDR1 SNHLY, CDR2 FYNNEI. For the CDR3, the DNA is TGTGCCAGCGGGGAGTGGGATACGCAGTATTTT. Its translation is CASGEWDTQYF.

This clonotype qualifies as medium-sized. This beta chain is an unintended read in a library built for alpha chains; its size means little. V gene TRBV20-1 combines with J gene TRBJ2-7; 8 bases align to TRBD1. The CDR3 is made up of 14 amino acids. CDR1 is DFQATT and CDR2 is SNEGSKA in the germline V gene (reference sequence). V was clipped by 7 bases and J by 1 base; unmatched bases: 9. CDR3 DNA: TGCAGTGTAGGTGCAGGACAGGGATCCTACGAGCAGTACTTC. Residues: CSVGAGQGSYEQYF.

This clonotype is labeled as medium-sized. Because this beta chain is a stray read in a library intended to capture alpha chains, its abundance should not be given much weight. V is TRBV19 and J is TRBJ1-5, with D perhaps matching TRBD1 (5 bases). V dropped 4 bases and J dropped 0 bases, with 13 bases sitting between them. The CDR3 sequence is 16 residues long. Germline CDR1 is LNHDA and CDR2 is SQIVND (reference sequence). The CDR3 loop is CASSTWTPDSNQPQHF. The CDR3 DNA reads TGTGCCAGTAGTACGTGGACACCTGATAGCAATCAGCCCCAGCATTTT.

This clonotype is classed as medium-sized. Because this beta chain is a stray read in a library intended to capture alpha chains, its abundance should not be given much weight. The V and J genes are TRBV7-2 and TRBJ2-3, with D perhaps TRBD1 or TRBD2 (6 bases each). The germline V gene encodes CDR1 SGHTA and CDR2 FQGNSA. The CDR3 spans 14 residues. V was shortened by 5 bases and J by 4 bases, with 13 bases between the two germline ends. Written as DNA, the CDR3 is TGTGCCAGCAGCAGAAGGGGGAGGTCAGATACGCAGTATTTT. Translation: CASSRRGRSDTQYF.

By sample share, this clonotype is medium-sized. The junction differs from germline at one of its ends, possibly a read error. For a library built for alpha chains, this beta chain is a stray read; little rests on its size. The chain uses TRBV5-6 and TRBJ2-6; D is perhaps TRBD1 or TRBD2 (5 bases each). CDR1 is SGHDT, CDR2 YYEEEE, per germline. The CDR3 totals 12 residues. The CDR3 DNA reads as TGTGCCAGCAGCTTGGACGGGGCACAGGAGGCTTTC. This translates into CASSLDGAQEAF. Drawing the rest from reference TRBV5-6 and TRBJ2-6, the complete variable domain is DAGVTQSPTHLIKTRGQQVTLRCSPKSGHDTVSWYQQALGQGPQFIFQYYEEEERQRGNFPDRFSGHQFPNYSSELNVNALLLGDSALYLCASSLDGAQEAFGAGSRLTVL.

This clonotype is labeled as large. Little can be read into the size of this beta chain, an off-target read in a library designed for alpha chains. The rearrangement joins TRBV10-3 to TRBJ2-5, with D perhaps matching TRBD1 or TRBD2 (5 bases each). Germline V lookup: CDR1 ENHRY, CDR2 SYGVKD. This CDR3 is 15 amino acids long. V lost 6 bases and J lost 3, with 17 bases in between. The CDR3 is CAIRARDGTKETQYF. DNA of the CDR3: TGTGCCATCAGGGCCAGGGACGGAACGAAAGAGACCCAGTACTTC.

This clonotype was counted many times. This beta chain is a stray sequence in a library constructed for alpha chains; its clone size is not meaningful. The V and J genes are TRBV19 and TRBJ1-2; D gene uncertain. V was pared by 3 bases and J by 6 bases, with 8 bases between. CDR1 LNHDA and CDR2 SQIVND come from the germline V gene (reference sequence). The CDR3 totals 12 residues. The CDR3 sequence is CASSMLGHGYTF. The CDR3 coding sequence is TGTGCCAGTAGTATGTTAGGGCATGGCTACACCTTC. The full variable domain, its missing parts supplied by reference TRBV19 and TRBJ1-2, is DGGITQSPKYLFRKEGQNVTLSCEQNLNHDAMYWYRQDPGQGLRLIYYSQIVNDFQKGDIAEGYSVSREKKESFPLTVTSAQKNPTAFYLCASSMLGHGYTFGSGTRLTVV.

This clonotype ranks as medium-sized (0.01 to 0.1%). The library was designed around alpha chains, so this beta chain is a stray read whose abundance carries little weight. The CDR3 spells CSVERGSGGQETQYF. The CDR3 nucleotides are TGCAGCGTTGAAAGGGGTAGCGGGGGACAAGAGACCCAGTACTTC. The rearrangement links TRBV29-1 to TRBJ2-5; 9 bases fit TRBD2. The CDR3 totals 15 residues. Germline CDR1 reads SQVTM; CDR2 reads ANQGSEA. The trim removed 2 bases at V and 2 bases at J, leaving 6 bases unmatched.

By share of the sample, this clonotype is medium-sized. This beta chain was picked up by a library intended for alpha chains and is off target, so its count carries little meaning. The chain combines TRBV28 with TRBJ1-3, with a tentative D call TRBD1 (6 bases). The CDR3 runs to 18 residues. V was cut by 2 bases and J by 1 base, with 18 bases left in between. Germline V gives CDR1 MDHEN, CDR2 SYDVKM. The CDR3 region has the DNA TGTGCCAGCAGTTTAGGCCCTGGGGGGGGGCGTTCTGGAAACACCATATATTTT. Amino acid sequence: CASSLGPGGGRSGNTIYF.

A remark on this clonotype: This may arise from a read error, as a much more abundant clone is one base away. In a library made to pick up alpha chains, this beta chain is a stray read with a size that means little. The chain joins TRBV14 to TRBJ2-2; D unclear. CDR3 length: 13 residues. Germline CDR1 and CDR2: SGHDN and FVKESK. Trimming cost V 4 bases and J 5 bases, with 8 bases left between them. In DNA form, the CDR3 reads TGTGCCAGCAGCCCCCACGCGACCGGGGAGCTGTTTTTT. Translating gives CASSPHATGELFF.

This clonotype has at least ten counts. The library was designed around alpha chains, so this beta chain is a stray read whose abundance carries little weight. The chain employs TRBV20-1 and TRBJ2-2; TRBD2 is a possible D gene (6 bases). The CDR3 has 16 residues. Trimming left V 6 bases short and J 1 base short, with 18 bases between. Per germline, CDR1 DFQATT and CDR2 SNEGSKA (reference sequence). The CDR3 reads CSAFSPGTVNTGELFF. CDR3 coding DNA: TGCAGTGCCTTTAGCCCCGGGACTGTGAACACCGGGGAGCTGTTTTTT.

This clonotype occurred many times. Within a library made for alpha chains, this beta chain is off target, and its count is uninformative. The genes are TRBV7-2 and TRBJ1-1; D unresolved. The CDR3 extends over 13 amino acids. The germline gives CDR1 SGHTA, CDR2 FQGNSA. V dropped 4 bases and J dropped 0 bases, with 6 bases sitting between them. CDR3 nucleotides: TGTGCCAGCAGCTCCTTCTTGAACACTGAAGCTTTCTTT. It specifies CASSSFLNTEAFF.